This TCR beta chain emerged from a study of PD-1 blockade in classical Hodgkin lymphoma. Every patient experienced relapse after autologous stem cell transplantation, and brentuximab vedotin exposure varied. The CDR3 covers 8 residues. The germline CDR1 and CDR2 sequences are MNHNY and SVGAGI (reference sequence). Trimming pared 8 bases from V and 11 bases from J, leaving 6 bases between. Profiling relied on immunoSEQ multiplex PCR, and the TCRdb table lists in-frame clones only, not all of them. Here the sample spans about 17,000 clones, roughly 63% being singletons. Specimen: peripheral blood mononuclear cells (PBMCs), collected before the second cycle of nivolumab. The V and J genes are TRBV6-6 and TRBJ1-1; D is unclear. The receptor was isolated from a human donor with classical Hodgkin lymphoma. The CDR3 here is CASGVAFF. Here the CDR3 DNA reads TGTGCCAGCGGCGTGGCTTTCTTT.